The 6 T cell receptor beta chains below all came from one sample that was sequenced in a study of human T cells and chemical hapten exposure. TCRdb independently ran MiXCR on the 5' RACE reads; one entry per CDR3 protein. The data contain more than 140,000 distinct CDR3 sequences, about 4.3% of them singletons. Sequencing started from total RNA isolated from unfractionated whole blood. The receptors stem from a female donor in good health.

This clonotype was detected many times. This chain links TRBV20-1 with TRBJ1-5; TRBD1 might be the D (6 bases). The germline V and J ends were trimmed by 1 base and 1 base, with 8 bases remaining between them. Per germline, CDR1 DFQATT and CDR2 SNEGSKA (reference sequence). The CDR3 runs to 14 residues. CDR3 in amino acids: CSARVGASNQPQHF. In DNA, the CDR3 is TGCAGTGCTAGAGTGGGGGCGAGCAATCAGCCCCAGCATTTT.

This clonotype was counted a few times. The chain uses TRBV18 and TRBJ2-3; D is perhaps TRBD1 (5 bases). Germline V lookup: CDR1 KGHSH, CDR2 LQKENI. This CDR3 is 15 amino acids long. V dropped 4 bases and J dropped 2 bases, with 13 bases sitting between them. This CDR3 is CASSRIKTDTDTQYF. CDR3 DNA: TGTGCCAGCTCACGCATTAAGACAGACACAGATACGCAGTATTTT.

This clonotype has just a few counts. The chain uses TRBV4-2 and TRBJ1-1, with TRBD1 as a possible D gene (5 bases). The CDR3 has 15 residues. V was cut by 2 bases and J by 2 bases, with 12 bases left in between. The germline V gene has CDR1 LGHNA and CDR2 YNFKEQ. The CDR3 reads CASSQLSQGNTEAFF. CDR3 nucleotides: TGTGCCAGCAGCCAACTGAGCCAGGGAAACACTGAAGCTTTCTTT.

A few counts support this clonotype. J is TRBJ1-5 and V is TRBV21-1; the table's D call, TRBD1, was not checked against the DNA. TRBV21-1 is a pseudogene segment. This CDR3 region has 15 residues. The CDR3 nucleotides are TGTGCCAGCAGCAAAATGGGGCGGGGATGTCAGCCCCAGCATTTT. Protein: CASSKMGRGCQPQHF.

This clonotype has at least ten counts. The J gene is TRBJ1-1, the V gene TRBV7-9; D gene uncertain. Trimming cost V 1 base and J 0 bases, with 9 bases left between them. This CDR3 has 15 residues. Germline V gives CDR1 SEHNR, CDR2 FQNEAQ (reference sequence). This chain's CDR3 is CASSLDTALNTEAFF. In DNA form, the CDR3 reads TGTGCCAGCAGCTTAGACACAGCCCTGAACACTGAAGCTTTCTTT.

This clonotype was found a few times. This may be a read error, as it is one base from a much larger clone. J is TRBJ2-7 and V is TRBV28; TRBD2 might be the D (5 bases). The germline V gene encodes CDR1 MDHEN and CDR2 SYDVKM. Trimming removed 2 bases from V and 5 bases from J, with 7 bases in between. The length of the CDR3 is 12 residues. CDR3 protein: CASSLSSDEQYF. The CDR3 DNA is TGTGCCAGCAGTTTAAGTAGCGACGAGCAGTACTTC.